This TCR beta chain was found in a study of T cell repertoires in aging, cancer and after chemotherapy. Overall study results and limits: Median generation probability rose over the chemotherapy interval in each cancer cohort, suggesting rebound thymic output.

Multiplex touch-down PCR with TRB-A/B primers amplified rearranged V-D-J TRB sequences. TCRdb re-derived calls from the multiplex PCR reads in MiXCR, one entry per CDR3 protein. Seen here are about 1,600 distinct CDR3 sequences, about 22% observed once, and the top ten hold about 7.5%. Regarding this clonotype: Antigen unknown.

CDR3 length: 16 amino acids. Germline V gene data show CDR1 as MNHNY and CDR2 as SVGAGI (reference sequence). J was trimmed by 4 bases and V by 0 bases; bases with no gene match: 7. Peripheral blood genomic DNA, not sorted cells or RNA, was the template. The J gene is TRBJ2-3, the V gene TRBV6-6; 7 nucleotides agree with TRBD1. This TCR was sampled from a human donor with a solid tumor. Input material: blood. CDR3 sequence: CASSYSKTGQADTQYF. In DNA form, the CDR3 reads TGTGCCAGCAGTTACTCGAAGACAGGGCAAGCAGATACGCAGTATTTT.